One sample yielded the 26 T cell receptor beta chains listed below, sequenced in a study of cytomegalovirus exposure and HLA in healthy donors. Here immunoSEQ multiplex PCR was the method, and the copy in TCRdb shows in-frame clones only, minus some. The sample lists about 280,000 clones; 65% to 90% were seen once. The sample taken for sequencing was PBMCs. Receptors originate from a young woman in good health and CMV-seronegative.

CDR3 DNA: TGCGCCAGCAGTGAGTCGAACAGCATCTCTGGGGCCAACGTCCTGACTTTC. The encoded protein is CASSESNSISGANVLTF. The chain is built from TRBV10-1 and TRBJ2-6; D not certain. CDR1 and CDR2 from the germline V gene are WNHNN and SYGVQD (reference sequence). V lost 0 bases and J lost 0, with 9 bases in between. The CDR3 runs 17 residues.

CDR3 protein: CASIPWDRGGDEQFF. The CDR3 DNA is TGTGCCAGCATTCCCTGGGACAGGGGTGGCGATGAGCAGTTCTTC. The rearrangement joins TRBV2 to TRBJ2-1; 10 bases map to TRBD1. Trimming at V came to 7 bases and at J to 8 bases, leaving 11 bases not matched to a gene. CDR3 length equals 15 residues. Germline V gene data show CDR1 as SNHLY and CDR2 as FYNNEI.

J is TRBJ1-1 and V is TRBV5-1; D not resolved. The CDR3 extends over 15 amino acids. The ends were cut back, 4 bases at V and 4 bases at J, with 17 bases in the middle. The germline CDR1 and CDR2 sequences are SGHRS and YFSETQ. The CDR3 DNA is TGCGCCAGCAGCGGAGAGACCGTTACGGCCACTGAAGCTTTCTTT. Translating gives CASSGETVTATEAFF.

Note on this clone: This same CDR3 is encoded by further DNA sequences in the sample. The chain uses TRBV6-5 and TRBJ2-7; 10 nucleotides line up with TRBD2. Germline V CDR1 and CDR2: MNHEY, SVGAGI. With V trimmed by 2 bases and J by 4 bases, 5 bases remained unmatched. The CDR3 contains 15 residues. CDR3 sequence reads: CASSYGPSGSYEQYF. The CDR3 nucleotides are TGTGCCAGCAGTTACGGGCCTAGCGGGAGTTACGAGCAGTACTTC.

V is TRBV5-1 and J is TRBJ2-2, with a possible D match to TRBD2 (5 bases). The CDR3 is made up of 14 amino acids. V lost 5 bases and J 5 bases, leaving 13 bases between the germline ends. Germline V gene lookup returns CDR1 SGHRS and CDR2 YFSETQ. CDR3 sequence reads: CASRGSGETGELFF. CDR3 DNA sequence: TGCGCCAGCAGGGGGTCCGGGGAGACCGGGGAGCTGTTTTTT.

The chain combines TRBV5-1 with TRBJ2-1, with no clear D. Germline V gene lookup returns CDR1 SGHRS and CDR2 YFSETQ. CDR3 length: 14 amino acids. Trimming pared 2 bases from V and 7 bases from J, leaving 13 bases between. The CDR3 region is CASSLTSPPNEQFF. Here the CDR3 DNA reads TGCGCCAGCAGCTTAACTTCCCCCCCGAATGAGCAGTTCTTC.

The chain is built from TRBV28 and TRBJ2-1; tentatively, D is TRBD1 (7 bases). This CDR3 spans 13 amino acids. Germline V gene lookup returns CDR1 MDHEN and CDR2 SYDVKM. Trimming removed 2 bases from V and 10 bases from J, with 12 bases in between. This CDR3 is CASSLGGGQEQFF. The CDR3 DNA sequence: TGTGCCAGCAGTTTAGGAGGGGGCCAGGAGCAGTTCTTC. The full variable domain, its missing parts supplied by reference TRBV28 and TRBJ2-1, is DVKVTQSSRYLVKRTGEKVFLECVQDMDHENMFWYRQDPGLGLRLIYFSYDVKMKEKGDIPEGYSVSREKKERFSLILESASTNQTSMYLCASSLGGGQEQFFGPGTRLTVL.

The V and J genes are TRBV4-3 and TRBJ1-6; 7 bases are a match to TRBD1. CDR3 length: 15 residues. Trimming cost V 2 bases and J 7 bases; bases outside gene matches: 5. Germline V gene sequence: CDR1 LGHNA, CDR2 YSLEER. The CDR3 reads CASSQYDRANSPLHF. The DNA of the CDR3 is TGCGCCAGCAGCCAATACGACAGGGCCAATTCACCCCTCCACTTT.

The V and J genes are TRBV7-8 and TRBJ1-6; D may be TRBD1 (5 bases). The V and J ends lost 6 bases and 0 bases respectively, with 9 bases between them. The germline V gene has CDR1 SGHVS and CDR2 FQNEAQ. This CDR3 spans 15 amino acids. CDR3 DNA: TGTGCCAGCAGGAAAGGGGACTCCTATAATTCACCCCTCCACTTT. It codes for CASRKGDSYNSPLHF.

This chain links TRBV6-5 with TRBJ1-4, with D possibly matching TRBD1 (5 bases). V was pared by 4 bases and J by 7 bases, with 13 bases between. The V gene's germline CDR1 is MNHEY and CDR2 SVGAGI. CDR3 size: 14 residues. CDR3 DNA: TGTGCCAGCAGTTTTGGGGGAGGAGGTGAAAAACTGTTTTTT. This translates into CASSFGGGGEKLFF.

The CDR3 DNA reads TGCGCCAGCGCCAAGCCCGGGACAGGGGCCTACAATGAGCAGTTCTTC. Amino acids: CASAKPGTGAYNEQFF. The chain is built from TRBV10-1 and TRBJ2-1; TRBD1 matches at 10 bases. The CDR3 has 16 residues. Trimming removed 8 bases from V and 2 bases from J; junction bases left unmatched: 9. The germline gives CDR1 WNHNN, CDR2 SYGVQD (reference sequence).

The V call is TRBV7-2, the J call TRBJ1-6; 7 nucleotides align to TRBD1. J was trimmed by 7 bases and V by 4 bases; bases with no gene match: 7. This CDR3 is 15 amino acids long. Germline CDR1 reads SGHTA; CDR2 reads FQGNSA. Written as DNA, the CDR3 is TGTGCCAGCAGCTCTACCCGACAGGGAAATTCACCCCTCCACTTT. It translates to CASSSTRQGNSPLHF. Full variable domain (missing parts from reference TRBV7-2 and TRBJ1-6): GAGVSQSPSNKVTEKGKDVELRCDPISGHTALYWYRQSLGQGLEFLIYFQGNSAPDKSGLPSDRFSAERTGGSVSTLTIQRTQQEDSAVYLCASSSTRQGNSPLHFGNGTRLTVT.

The gene calls are TRBV5-1 and TRBJ1-1; no clear D. The CDR3 runs 14 residues. From germline, CDR1 is SGHRS and CDR2 YFSETQ. The germline V and J ends were trimmed by 0 bases and 4 bases, with 10 bases remaining between them. CDR3 sequence reads: CASSLEHFGTEAFF. The CDR3 coding sequence is TGCGCCAGCAGCTTGGAGCACTTTGGCACTGAAGCTTTCTTT.

V usage is TRBV4-1 and J usage is TRBJ2-7; 8 nucleotides agree with TRBD1. The CDR3 sequence is 15 residues long. V trimming: 3 bases; J trimming: 0 bases; junction bases outside the gene matches: 4. Per the germline V gene, CDR1 is MGHRA and CDR2 is YSYEKL. The CDR3 loop reads CASSQAGQGSYEQYF. The DNA for the CDR3 is TGCGCCAGCAGCCAGGCTGGACAGGGCTCCTACGAGCAGTACTTC.

This chain joins TRBV6-5 and TRBJ2-7; D is ambiguous. V lost 7 bases and J lost 2, with 15 bases in between. Germline CDR1 reads MNHEY; CDR2 reads SVGAGI. The CDR3 is 14 amino acids. CDR3 nucleotides: TGTGCCAGCACCTTCTCATTGGCCGCCTACGAGCAGTACTTC. Protein product: CASTFSLAAYEQYF.

This rearrangement joins TRBV29-1 to TRBJ1-2; TRBD1 matches at 10 bases. Trimming removed 6 bases from V and 6 bases from J; junction bases left unmatched: 4. The CDR3 sequence is 12 residues long. The germline V gene encodes CDR1 SQVTM and CDR2 ANQGSEA. The CDR3 region is CSVVDRGNGYTF. The CDR3 DNA is TGCAGCGTGGTGGACAGGGGGAATGGCTACACCTTC.

This clone showed up just once. The chain recombines TRBV4-1 with TRBJ2-1, with D possibly TRBD1 on 5 matching bases. The V gene's germline CDR1 is MGHRA and CDR2 YSYEKL. The CDR3 runs to 15 residues. Deletions cut 0 bases from V and 6 bases from J, with 12 bases between. CDR3 coding DNA: TGCGCCAGCAGCCAAGATGGCAGGGCCCGCAATGAGCAGTTCTTC. This translates into CASSQDGRARNEQFF.

The J gene is TRBJ1-1, the V gene TRBV11-2; TRBD1 matches at 7 bases. The germline gives CDR1 SGHAT, CDR2 FQNNGV. Losses at the gene ends were 5 bases for V and 4 bases for J; bases not matched to a gene: 19. CDR3 length: 18 residues. The CDR3 region is CASSLRFSGTARGTEAFF. CDR3 DNA sequence: TGTGCCAGCAGCCTCCGATTTTCAGGGACAGCGAGGGGCACTGAAGCTTTCTTT.

Written as DNA, the CDR3 is TGCGCCAGCAGCCTAGCGGGACGAGTAGGCACAGATACGCAGTATTTT. The encoded protein is CASSLAGRVGTDTQYF. The rearrangement joins TRBV5-1 to TRBJ2-3; 9 nucleotides agree with TRBD2. Germline V gene data show CDR1 as SGHRS and CDR2 as YFSETQ. V lost 4 bases to trimming and J lost 1 base; unmatched junction nucleotides: 7. The CDR3 totals 16 residues.

This chain uses TRBV28 with TRBJ1-2; TRBD1 is a possible D gene (6 bases). The V end was cut by 4 bases, the J end by 6 bases, with 15 bases between. Germline V gene data show CDR1 as MDHEN and CDR2 as SYDVKM. The CDR3 extends over 14 amino acids. CDR3 nucleotides: TGTGCCAGCAGTTCCACAGGGATTACCGATGGCTACACCTTC. Its translation is CASSSTGITDGYTF.

With respect to this clone: At the DNA level, this CDR3 is encoded by other sequences in the same sample as well. This chain links TRBV11-3 with TRBJ2-7, with 10 positions matching TRBD1. The CDR3 length is 15 residues. Trimming took 5 bases from V and 2 from J; bases not matched to a gene: 6. The germline V gene encodes CDR1 SGHNT and CDR2 YENEEA. CDR3 region: CASSLPGQGTYEQYF. The CDR3 DNA is TGTGCCAGCAGCCTACCGGGACAGGGGACCTACGAGCAGTACTTC.

The chain has TRBV29-1 and TRBJ1-1; the D gene is possibly TRBD1 (5 bases). Trimming removed 0 bases at V and 1 base at J, with 12 bases between. This CDR3 comprises 15 residues. Germline CDR1 reads SQVTM; CDR2 reads ANQGSEA. This CDR3 is CSVEDWEQENTEAFF. CDR3 nucleotides: TGCAGCGTTGAAGATTGGGAACAGGAGAACACTGAAGCTTTCTTT.

The chain is built from TRBV9 and TRBJ2-3; D unresolved. V lost 4 bases and J 6 bases, leaving 18 bases between the germline ends. The germline V gene has CDR1 SGDLS and CDR2 YYNGEE. The CDR3 has 15 residues. The CDR3 sequence: CASSPPDRFGDTQYF. CDR3 DNA: TGTGCCAGCAGCCCTCCTGATCGGTTTGGTGATACGCAGTATTTT.

The chain has TRBV5-6 and TRBJ1-4, with D perhaps matching TRBD1 (6 bases). The CDR3 is 14 residues long. The germline V and J ends were trimmed by 2 bases and 8 bases, with 13 bases remaining between them. Per germline, CDR1 SGHDT and CDR2 YYEEEE. CDR3 coding DNA: TGTGCCAGCAGCTTACGAACAGGGAACGAAAAACTGTTTTTT. Translation gives CASSLRTGNEKLFF.

The chain recombines TRBV9 with TRBJ1-1; 7 positions agree with TRBD1. Trimming cost V 0 bases and J 4 bases; bases outside gene matches: 18. The CDR3 is made up of 19 amino acids. Germline CDR1 reads SGDLS; CDR2 reads YYNGEE. This CDR3 reads CASSVDYPWRQGLCTEAFF. The CDR3 DNA sequence: TGTGCCAGCAGCGTAGATTACCCTTGGAGACAGGGTTTATGCACTGAAGCTTTCTTT. The variable domain in full, with the rest retrieved from reference TRBV9 and TRBJ1-1, is DSGVTQTPKHLITATGQRVTLRCSPRSGDLSVYWYQQSLDQGLQFLIQYYNGEERAKGNILERFSAQQFPDLHSELNLSSLELGDSALYFCASSVDYPWRQGLCTEAFFGQGTRLTVV.

This chain joins TRBV28 and TRBJ2-7, with D unresolved. Germline CDR1 MDHEN, CDR2 SYDVKM. CDR3 length: 13 amino acids. V was trimmed by 5 bases and J by 2 bases, leaving 10 bases between them. The DNA of the CDR3 is TGTGCCAGCAGTCCCGGGTTCCCCTACGAGCAGTACTTC. This sequence encodes CASSPGFPYEQYF.